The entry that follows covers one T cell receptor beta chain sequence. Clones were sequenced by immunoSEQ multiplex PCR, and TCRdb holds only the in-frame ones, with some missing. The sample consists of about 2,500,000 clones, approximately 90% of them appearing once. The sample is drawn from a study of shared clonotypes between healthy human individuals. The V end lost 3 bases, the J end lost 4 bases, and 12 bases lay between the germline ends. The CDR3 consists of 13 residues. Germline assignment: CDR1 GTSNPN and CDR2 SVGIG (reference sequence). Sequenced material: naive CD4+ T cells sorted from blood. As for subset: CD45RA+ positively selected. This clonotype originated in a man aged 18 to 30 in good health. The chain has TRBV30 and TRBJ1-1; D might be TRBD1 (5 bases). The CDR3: CAWRVQAPTEAFF. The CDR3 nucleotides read TGTGCCTGGAGGGTACAGGCCCCCACTGAAGCTTTCTTT.